These T cell receptor beta chains were read from a single sample in a study of vaccination and CD4 T cells after COVID-19. TCRdb independently ran MiXCR on the PCR reads; one entry per CDR3 protein. Here the sample spans 15,000 to 20,000 distinct CDR3 sequences, roughly 50% being singletons. No antigen has been identified for these receptors. The sequencing input was CD4+ T cells from blood, cultured in vitro. The receptors were sampled from a human donor who had recovered from COVID-19. Each CDR3 is given with its conserved first and last residue. A clone size is listed for some rows: how often the clone was seen (once, few, many), or a class if it is expanded.

size: .
J: TRBJ2-1
V: TRBV7-6
CDR3: CASSLSGQGANQQFF

size: large
J: TRBJ2-3
V: TRBV19
CDR3: CASSMSDQGDDTQYF

size: .
J: TRBJ2-2
V: TRBV5-1
CDR3: CASSLTETNTGELFF

size: .
J: TRBJ1-3
V: TRBV6-1
CDR3: CASSLQGVPGNTIYF

size: .
J: TRBJ1-6
V: TRBV5-1
CDR3: CASSLYGGSNSPLHF

size: .
J: TRBJ1-1
V: TRBV6-5
CDR3: CASSYGSNEAFF

size: .
J: TRBJ1-2
V: TRBV6-1
CDR3: CASSRITRTDAHPYGYTF

size: .
J: TRBJ2-2
V: TRBV11-2
CDR3: CASSLVGGTGELFF

size: .
J: TRBJ1-2
V: TRBV20-1
CDR3: CSAVDSGRYGYTF

size: .
J: TRBJ1-5
V: TRBV12-3/TRBV12-4
CDR3: CASSSQGGYQPQHF

size: .
J: TRBJ2-7
V: TRBV20-1
CDR3: CSANGRATYEQYF

size: few
J: TRBJ2-3
V: TRBV15
CDR3: CATSRAPTGGDTQYF

size: few
J: TRBJ2-5
V: TRBV19
CDR3: CASSSISGAQETQYF

size: .
J: TRBJ1-2
V: TRBV9
CDR3: CASSPSTGTGPGYTF

size: .
J: TRBJ1-3
V: TRBV20-1
CDR3: CSADRGGGGNTIYF

size: .
J: TRBJ1-4
V: TRBV6-1
CDR3: CASTDRGGNEKLFF

size: .
J: TRBJ2-3
V: TRBV6-2/TRBV6-3
CDR3: CASSYGQSSTDTQYF

size: .
J: TRBJ2-3
V: TRBV10-2
CDR3: CASSEPSGEADTQYF

size: .
J: TRBJ2-5
V: TRBV19
CDR3: CASGTLQETQYF

size: .
J: TRBJ2-7
V: TRBV2
CDR3: CASRYGTAYEQYF

size: .
J: TRBJ1-1
V: TRBV14
CDR3: CASSQDLGDFEAFF

size: large
J: TRBJ2-3
V: TRBV10-3
CDR3: CAISGERDTGTQYF

size: few
J: TRBJ2-2
V: TRBV11-3
CDR3: CASSPGLAGDTGELFF

size: .
J: TRBJ2-2
V: TRBV20-1
CDR3: CSAPEQTNTGELFF

size: few
J: TRBJ2-7
V: TRBV27
CDR3: CASRKTSGTGLYEQYF

size: .
J: TRBJ2-7
V: TRBV6-5
CDR3: CASSSNYEQYF

size: .
J: TRBJ2-2
V: TRBV5-1
CDR3: CASREGPGYTGELFF

size: .
J: TRBJ2-7
V: TRBV11-2
CDR3: CASSTRGFSSYEQYF

size: few
J: TRBJ2-1
V: TRBV6-1
CDR3: CASRGSGTGYNEQFF

size: .
J: TRBJ1-2
V: TRBV19
CDR3: CASFPGAGGRENYGYTF

size: few
J: TRBJ2-3
V: TRBV7-2
CDR3: CASSSGTSGTDTQYF

size: .
J: TRBJ2-5
V: TRBV4-1
CDR3: CASSQAGGPETQYF

size: .
J: TRBJ1-6
V: TRBV11-2
CDR3: CASSLMNSPLHF

size: .
J: TRBJ2-5
V: TRBV10-3
CDR3: CAISEASGWGETQYF

size: few
J: TRBJ1-2
V: TRBV24-1
CDR3: CATSDSTVHGYTF

size: .
J: TRBJ1-3
V: TRBV27
CDR3: CASSLYGHGAKISGNTICF

size: few
J: TRBJ1-4
V: TRBV20-1
CDR3: CSARRGANEKLFF

size: .
J: TRBJ2-5
V: TRBV7-3
CDR3: CASSVQGEQETQYF

size: .
J: TRBJ1-4
V: TRBV28
CDR3: CASTPGGTEKLFF

size: few
J: TRBJ1-6
V: TRBV27
CDR3: CASSSLGQPYSPLHF

size: .
J: TRBJ1-2
V: TRBV6-2/TRBV6-3
CDR3: CASSYGSGTGVRVDYGYTF

size: .
J: TRBJ2-2
V: TRBV6-1
CDR3: CASKPGGGGGTGELFF

size: .
J: TRBJ2-2
V: TRBV11-2
CDR3: CASSPLTSGRTGELFF

size: .
J: TRBJ2-7
V: TRBV5-4
CDR3: CASSLDAGLAEHEQYF

size: .
J: TRBJ1-1
V: TRBV15
CDR3: CATSNHMNTEAFF

size: .
J: TRBJ1-2
V: TRBV20-1
CDR3: CSARGGAGGYGYTF

size: few
J: TRBJ1-4
V: TRBV24-1
CDR3: CATSDSRAPPEKLFF

size: .
J: TRBJ1-6
V: TRBV6-1
CDR3: CASSLYWTGDNSPLHF

size: .
J: TRBJ1-2
V: TRBV5-4
CDR3: CASSSKRLSTGLPQGYTF

size: .
J: TRBJ1-4
V: TRBV7-9
CDR3: CASSLGATNEKLFF

size: .
J: TRBJ2-7
V: TRBV19
CDR3: CASTANQGDRGYEQYF

size: .
J: TRBJ2-5
V: TRBV6-1
CDR3: CASRAFGRETQYF

size: .
J: TRBJ2-1
V: TRBV15
CDR3: CATSRGAGVEVNEQFF